This TCR beta chain was identified during a study of cytomegalovirus exposure and HLA in healthy donors. Study-level points and caveats: The classifier reportedly diagnosed cytomegalovirus status with high specificity and sensitivity.

The V end was cut by 4 bases, the J end by 3 bases, with 15 bases between. The CDR3 covers 16 residues. Germline V lookup: CDR1 ENHRY, CDR2 SYGVKD. The table lists this clone with a few counts. Its matching antigen is unknown. PCR primers comprised 60 Vbeta and 13 Jbeta primers. Method: immunoSEQ multiplex PCR; TCRdb's copy keeps in-frame clones and lacks some. The sample carries 120,000 or so clones, 15% recorded once. The gene calls are TRBV10-3 and TRBJ2-2, with a weak D call TRBD2 (7 bases). The sample was PBMCs. This TCR derives from a woman aged 18-29 years in good health and CMV-seronegative. The CDR3 loop is CAISANGGADTGELFF. CDR3 coding DNA: TGTGCCATCAGTGCCAATGGGGGGGCCGACACCGGGGAGCTGTTTTTT.